These 19 T cell receptor beta chains were all obtained from the same sample, sequenced in a study of post-analysis software for immune sequencing data. Carried by the TCR beta cDNA libraries were unique molecular identifiers. TCRdb passed the PCR reads through MiXCR, listing each CDR3 protein once. Here the sample spans about 820,000 distinct CDR3 sequences, approximately 53% being singletons. Study results and limitations: Roughly 5 TRBV segments (TRBV5-6, TRBV5-1 and TRBV20-1 among them) occurred more frequently in patients than in controls.

These receptors are not linked to any known antigen. Sequencing used blood. These receptor sequences come from a girl between 5 and 17 years old with multiple sclerosis.

The V and J genes are TRBV20-1 and TRBJ1-1; 7 bases are shared with TRBD1. CDR3 length: 14 amino acids. Trimming removed 5 bases from V and 3 bases from J; junction bases left unmatched: 9. CDR1 and CDR2 (germline): DFQATT, SNEGSKA (reference sequence). The CDR3 loop reads CSARMTQGDTEAFF. The CDR3 DNA reads as TGCAGTGCTCGCATGACCCAGGGGGACACTGAAGCTTTCTTT.

This sequence joins TRBV29-1 and TRBJ2-7, with 8 bases identical to TRBD1. With 5 bases clipped from V and 0 bases from J, the junction kept 6 bases outside the gene matches. The CDR3 is made up of 14 amino acids. CDR1 and CDR2 from the germline V gene are SQVTM and ANQGSEA. This CDR3 reads CSVSHRGTSYEQYF. The CDR3 DNA is TGCAGCGTTTCCCACAGGGGGACCTCCTACGAGCAGTACTTC.

This clonotype has a handful of counts. The V gene is TRBV29-1, the J gene TRBJ2-7, with D uncertain. Germline CDR1 reads SQVTM; CDR2 reads ANQGSEA. Trimming took 3 bases from V and 4 from J, leaving 13 bases between them. The CDR3 consists of 13 residues. The CDR3 loop is CSVDGPQLYEQYF. As DNA, the CDR3 is TGCAGCGTTGATGGACCCCAGTTGTACGAGCAGTACTTC.

The V gene is TRBV15, the J gene TRBJ2-1; 7 nucleotides align to TRBD2. The CDR3 extends over 12 amino acids. After removal of 4 bases from V and 10 bases from J, the junction contained 4 bases not matched to a gene. The germline V gene has CDR1 LNHNV and CDR2 YYDKDF (reference sequence). In nucleotides, the CDR3 is TGTGCCACCAGCACCGGACTAGGCGAGCAGTTCTTC. Protein product: CATSTGLGEQFF.

The rearrangement uses TRBV7-2 and TRBJ2-1; TRBD2 might be the D (6 bases). The CDR3 is 15 amino acids. V was pared by 5 bases and J by 5 bases, with 16 bases between. Germline V gene lookup returns CDR1 SGHTA and CDR2 FQGNSA. Here the CDR3 DNA reads TGTGCCAGCAGCCCAATTCGGGGGACCCACAATGAGCAGTTCTTC. Translated: CASSPIRGTHNEQFF.

The table lists this clonotype with a few counts. The rearrangement links TRBV4-1 to TRBJ2-7, with D unclear. This CDR3 is 15 amino acids long. Per the germline V gene, CDR1 is MGHRA and CDR2 is YSYEKL. V shed 0 bases and J shed 0 bases, with 9 bases lying between them. This CDR3 is CASSQDPFSSYEQYF. For the CDR3, the DNA is TGCGCCAGCAGCCAAGATCCGTTCAGCTCCTACGAGCAGTACTTC.

This chain connects TRBV6-6 to TRBJ1-1; D is unclear. The CDR3 is made up of 13 amino acids. The ends were cut back, 2 bases at V and 8 bases at J, with 12 bases in the middle. Per the germline V gene, CDR1 is MNHNY and CDR2 is SVGAGI (reference sequence). The CDR3 nucleotides are TGTGCCAGCAGTTACCAGAACGTGGGGGAAGCTTTCTTT. Protein product: CASSYQNVGEAFF.

This clonotype was found once. The genes are TRBV20-1 and TRBJ1-6, with D hard to call. Germline-derived CDR1 and CDR2 are DFQATT and SNEGSKA (reference sequence). Trimming removed 8 bases at V and 10 bases at J, with 15 bases between. The CDR3 covers 12 residues. The CDR3 region has the DNA TGCAGTCCTACGCGTGTAGGCTCACCCCTCCACTTT. This gives the protein CSPTRVGSPLHF.

The chain links TRBV3-1 to TRBJ1-6; D may be TRBD1 (5 bases). Trimming pared 4 bases from V and 12 bases from J, leaving 10 bases between. This CDR3 is built from 12 residues. CDR1 and CDR2 from the germline V gene are LGHDT and YNNKEL (reference sequence). CDR3 sequence reads: CASSLRGVPLHF. DNA of the CDR3: TGTGCCAGCAGCCTAAGGGGTGTACCCCTCCACTTT. Filled out from reference TRBV3-1 and TRBJ1-6, the complete variable domain reads DTAVSQTPKYLVTQMGNDKSIKCEQNLGHDTMYWYKQDSKKFLKIMFSYNNKELIINETVPNRFSPKSPDKAHLNLHINSLELGDSAVYFCASSLRGVPLHFGNGTRLTVT.

This clonotype was detected a few times. The chain combines TRBV9 with TRBJ2-1, with 9 bases matching TRBD2. Germline CDR1 and CDR2: SGDLS and YYNGEE. The CDR3 loop spans 17 amino acids. V lost 4 bases and J lost 3; bases outside the gene matches: 11. CDR3 loop: CASSTSSGTLLYNEQFF. CDR3 sequence (DNA): TGTGCCAGCAGCACTTCTAGCGGGACACTCCTCTACAATGAGCAGTTCTTC.

The rearrangement uses TRBV5-1 and TRBJ2-1, with 12 bases fitting TRBD2. CDR1 is SGHRS, CDR2 YFSETQ, per germline. The CDR3 totals 17 residues. The junction had 9 bases not matched to a gene; V was cut back by 2 bases and J by 6 bases. CDR3 coding DNA: TGCGCCAGCAGCTTCTTTTCCCTAGCGGGGGGGCTCAATGAGCAGTTCTTC. Translating gives CASSFFSLAGGLNEQFF.

The chain joins TRBV29-1 to TRBJ2-7; D is unclear. V lost 4 bases, J lost 5 bases, and 18 bases lay in between. The CDR3 has 14 amino acids. Germline values: CDR1 SQVTM, CDR2 ANQGSEA. CDR3 DNA sequence: TGCAGCGTTGGATCCTCCCAGGAAGTCCACGAGCAGTACTTC. Protein: CSVGSSQEVHEQYF.

On this clonotype itself: This may stem from a read error, because a much larger clone lies one nucleotide away. The chain has TRBV12-3 or TRBV12-4 and TRBJ2-7, with D perhaps matching TRBD2 (7 bases). Trimming cost V 6 bases and J 7 bases, with 25 bases left between them. The CDR3 consists of 16 residues. CDR3 nucleotide sequence: TGTGCCAGCAGCTCCCGGGGGGCAAGCTCCTACAATGAGCAGTACTTC. Protein sequence: CASSSRGASSYNEQYF.

The J gene is TRBJ2-1, the V gene TRBV5-6, with D possibly being TRBD2 (5 bases). CDR3 length equals 18 residues. Trimming shortened V by 0 bases and J by 3 bases, and 19 bases separated the two germline ends. Germline lookup yields CDR1 SGHDT and CDR2 YYEEEE. The CDR3 reads CASSLAAGSARVYNEQFF. CDR3 DNA sequence: TGTGCCAGCAGCTTGGCCGCTGGTAGCGCGAGGGTCTACAATGAGCAGTTCTTC.

The chain uses TRBV2 and TRBJ2-5; D is possibly TRBD2 (6 bases). V was trimmed by 7 bases and J by 4 bases, leaving 19 bases between them. Germline CDR1 and CDR2: SNHLY and FYNNEI. The CDR3 covers 15 residues. Here the CDR3 DNA reads TGTGCCAGCATATTGGGGGGAGCCCTGGGAGAGACCCAGTACTTC. Protein sequence: CASILGGALGETQYF.

This clonotype was observed a single time. The chain is built from TRBV29-1 and TRBJ1-2; D unclear. V was shortened by 2 bases and J by 2 bases, with 9 bases between the two germline ends. The CDR3 runs to 13 residues. The germline V gene encodes CDR1 SQVTM and CDR2 ANQGSEA. This chain's CDR3 is CSVEFGQNYGYTF. The CDR3 DNA follows: TGCAGCGTTGAATTCGGGCAGAACTATGGCTACACCTTC.

The chain links TRBV29-1 to TRBJ2-7, with D perhaps matching TRBD1 (5 bases). V lost 8 bases and J 0 bases, leaving 14 bases between the germline ends. This CDR3 comprises 13 residues. The germline CDR1 and CDR2 sequences are SQVTM and ANQGSEA. The DNA for the CDR3 is TGCAGCACGGCTAGGGGTTACTCCTACGAGCAGTACTTC. Protein sequence: CSTARGYSYEQYF.

A word on this clonotype: The junction differs from germline at one of its ends, possibly a read error. The chain has TRBV12-3 or TRBV12-4 and TRBJ2-3; D is perhaps TRBD2 (6 bases). This CDR3 region has 16 residues. The CDR3 loop is CASNHPKAGRTDAQYF. The CDR3 coding sequence is TGTGCCAGCAACCATCCTAAGGCGGGACGCACAGATGCGCAGTATTTT.

This chain uses TRBV20-1 with TRBJ2-3; D not certain. Germline V lookup: CDR1 DFQATT, CDR2 SNEGSKA (reference sequence). With 3 bases removed from V and 0 bases from J, the gap between germline ends came to 10 bases. CDR3 length: 14 residues. DNA for the CDR3: TGCAGTGCTAGCGTACTTTCTAGCACAGATACGCAGTATTTT. It yields the protein CSASVLSSTDTQYF.